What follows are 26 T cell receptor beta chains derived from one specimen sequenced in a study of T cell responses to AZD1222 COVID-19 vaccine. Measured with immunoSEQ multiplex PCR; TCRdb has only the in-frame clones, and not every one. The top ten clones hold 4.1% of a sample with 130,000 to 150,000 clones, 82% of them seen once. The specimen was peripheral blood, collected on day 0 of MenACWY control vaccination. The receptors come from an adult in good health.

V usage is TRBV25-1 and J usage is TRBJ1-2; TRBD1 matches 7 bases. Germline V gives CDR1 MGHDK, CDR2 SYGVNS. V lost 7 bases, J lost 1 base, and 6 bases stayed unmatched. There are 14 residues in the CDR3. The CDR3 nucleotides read TGTGCCAGCAACACAGGGGCGGATAACTATGGCTACACCTTC. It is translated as CASNTGADNYGYTF.

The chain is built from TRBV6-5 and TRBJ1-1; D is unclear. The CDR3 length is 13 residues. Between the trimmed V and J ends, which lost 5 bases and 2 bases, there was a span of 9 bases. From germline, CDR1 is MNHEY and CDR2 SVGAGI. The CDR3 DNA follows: TGTGCCAGCAGTCGTCCGGGTAACACTGAAGCTTTCTTT. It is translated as CASSRPGNTEAFF.

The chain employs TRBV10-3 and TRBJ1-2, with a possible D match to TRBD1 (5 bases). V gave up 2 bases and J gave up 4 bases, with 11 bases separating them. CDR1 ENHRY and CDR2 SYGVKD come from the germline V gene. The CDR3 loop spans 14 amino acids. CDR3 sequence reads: CAISEGGVIYGYTF. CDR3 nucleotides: TGTGCCATCAGTGAGGGGGGGGTGATCTATGGCTACACCTTC.

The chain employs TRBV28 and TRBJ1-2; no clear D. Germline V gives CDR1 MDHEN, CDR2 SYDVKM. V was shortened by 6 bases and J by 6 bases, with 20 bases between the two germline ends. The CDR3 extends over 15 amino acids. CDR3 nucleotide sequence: TGTGCCAGCAGCAGTACTCAGTGGGGAATTGATGGCTACACCTTC. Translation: CASSSTQWGIDGYTF.

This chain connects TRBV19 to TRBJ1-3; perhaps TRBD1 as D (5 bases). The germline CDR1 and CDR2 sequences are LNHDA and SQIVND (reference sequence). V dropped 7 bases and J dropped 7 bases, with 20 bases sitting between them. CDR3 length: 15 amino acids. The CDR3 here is CASTHPPAGYNTIYF. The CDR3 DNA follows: TGTGCCAGTACCCACCCCCCGGCAGGGTACAACACCATATATTTT.

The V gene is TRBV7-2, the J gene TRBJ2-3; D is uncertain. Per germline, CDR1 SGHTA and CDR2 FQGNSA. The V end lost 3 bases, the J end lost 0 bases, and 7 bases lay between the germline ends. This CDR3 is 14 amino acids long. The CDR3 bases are TGTGCCAGCAGCTTCGTCGGGAGCACAGATACGCAGTATTTT. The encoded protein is CASSFVGSTDTQYF.

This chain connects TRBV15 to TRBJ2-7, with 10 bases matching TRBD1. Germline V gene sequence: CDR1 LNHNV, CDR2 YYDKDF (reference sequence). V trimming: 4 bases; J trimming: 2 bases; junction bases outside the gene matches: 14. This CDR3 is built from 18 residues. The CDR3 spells CATSTRQGAGGRAYEQYF. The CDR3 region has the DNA TGTGCCACCAGCACTCGACAGGGGGCAGGTGGGAGGGCCTACGAGCAGTACTTC.

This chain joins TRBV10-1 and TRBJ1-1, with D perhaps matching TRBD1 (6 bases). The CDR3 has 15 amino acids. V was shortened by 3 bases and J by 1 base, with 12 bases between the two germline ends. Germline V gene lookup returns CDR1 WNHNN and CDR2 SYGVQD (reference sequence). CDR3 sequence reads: CASSDGGRTNTEAFF. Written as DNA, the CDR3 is TGCGCCAGCAGTGATGGGGGCAGGACGAACACTGAAGCTTTCTTT.

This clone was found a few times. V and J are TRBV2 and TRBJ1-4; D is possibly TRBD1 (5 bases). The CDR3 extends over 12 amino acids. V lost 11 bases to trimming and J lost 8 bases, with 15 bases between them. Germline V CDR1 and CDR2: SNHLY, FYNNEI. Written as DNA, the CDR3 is TGTGCCGGGGCAGGGATAGAAGAAAAACTGTTTTTT. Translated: CAGAGIEEKLFF. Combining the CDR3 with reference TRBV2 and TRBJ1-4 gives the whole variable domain EPEVTQTPSHQVTQMGQEVILRCVPISNHLYFYWYRQILGQKVEFLVSFYNNEISEKSEIFDDQFSVERPDGSNFTLKIRSTKLEDSAMYFCAGAGIEEKLFFGSGTQLSVL.

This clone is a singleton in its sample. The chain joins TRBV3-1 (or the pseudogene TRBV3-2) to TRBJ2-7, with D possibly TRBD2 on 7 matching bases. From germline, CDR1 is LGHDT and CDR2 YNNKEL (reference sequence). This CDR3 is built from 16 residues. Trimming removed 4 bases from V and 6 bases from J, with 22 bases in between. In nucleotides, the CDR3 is TGTGCCAGCAGCCTCTCAATGGGGGTGAGGGGGGGCGAGCAGTACTTC. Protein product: CASSLSMGVRGGEQYF.

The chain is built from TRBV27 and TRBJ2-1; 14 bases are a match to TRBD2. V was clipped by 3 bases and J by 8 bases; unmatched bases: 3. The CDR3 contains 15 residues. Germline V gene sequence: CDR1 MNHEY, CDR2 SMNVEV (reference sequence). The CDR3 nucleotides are TGTGCCAGCAGTTTCGGACTAGCGGGGGGCCATGAGCAGTTCTTC. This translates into CASSFGLAGGHEQFF.

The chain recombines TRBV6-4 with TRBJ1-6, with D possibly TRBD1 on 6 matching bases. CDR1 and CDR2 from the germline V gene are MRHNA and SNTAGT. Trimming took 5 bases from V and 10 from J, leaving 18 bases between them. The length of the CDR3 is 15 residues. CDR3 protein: CASSIASGARSPLHF. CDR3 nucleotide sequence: TGTGCCAGCAGTATAGCCTCAGGGGCTCGGTCACCCCTCCACTTT.

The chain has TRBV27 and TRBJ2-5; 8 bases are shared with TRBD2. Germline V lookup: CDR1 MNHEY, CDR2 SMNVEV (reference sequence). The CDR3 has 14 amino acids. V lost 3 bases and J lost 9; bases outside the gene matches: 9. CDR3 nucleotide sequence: TGTGCCAGCAGTTTTTCGACTTCGGGGGGGGCCCAGTACTTC. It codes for CASSFSTSGGAQYF.

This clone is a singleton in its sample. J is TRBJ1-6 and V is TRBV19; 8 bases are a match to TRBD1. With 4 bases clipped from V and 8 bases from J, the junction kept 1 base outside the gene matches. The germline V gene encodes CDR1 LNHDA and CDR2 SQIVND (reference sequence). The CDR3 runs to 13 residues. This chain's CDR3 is CASSTGGDSPLHF. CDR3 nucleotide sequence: TGTGCCAGTAGTACAGGGGGCGATTCACCCCTCCACTTT.

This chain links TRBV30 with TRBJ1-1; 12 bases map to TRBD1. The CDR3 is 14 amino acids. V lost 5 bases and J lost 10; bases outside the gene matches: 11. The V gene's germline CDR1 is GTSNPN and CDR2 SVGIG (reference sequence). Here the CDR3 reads CAWLGTGGAKGAFF. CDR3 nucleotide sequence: TGTGCCTGGTTGGGGACAGGGGGCGCGAAGGGAGCTTTCTTT.

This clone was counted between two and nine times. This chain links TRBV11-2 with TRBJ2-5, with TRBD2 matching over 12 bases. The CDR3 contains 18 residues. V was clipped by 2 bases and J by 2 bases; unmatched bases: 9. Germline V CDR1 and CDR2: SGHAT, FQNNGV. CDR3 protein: CASSLRLTSGGHQETQYF. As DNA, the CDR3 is TGTGCCAGCAGCTTAAGGCTGACTAGCGGGGGCCATCAAGAGACCCAGTACTTC.

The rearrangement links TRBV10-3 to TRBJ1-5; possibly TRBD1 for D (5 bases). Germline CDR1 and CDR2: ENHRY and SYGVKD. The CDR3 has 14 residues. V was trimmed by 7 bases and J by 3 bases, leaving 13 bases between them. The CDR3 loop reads CAINGMGPNQPQHF. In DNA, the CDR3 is TGTGCCATCAACGGGATGGGGCCCAATCAGCCCCAGCATTTT.

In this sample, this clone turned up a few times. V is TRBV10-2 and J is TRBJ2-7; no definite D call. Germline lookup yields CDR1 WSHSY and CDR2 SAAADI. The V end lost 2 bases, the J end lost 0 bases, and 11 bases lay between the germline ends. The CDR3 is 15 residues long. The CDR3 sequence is CASSEEQLSSYEQYV. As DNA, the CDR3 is TGCGCCAGCAGTGAGGAACAGCTTAGCTCCTACGAGCAGTACGTC.

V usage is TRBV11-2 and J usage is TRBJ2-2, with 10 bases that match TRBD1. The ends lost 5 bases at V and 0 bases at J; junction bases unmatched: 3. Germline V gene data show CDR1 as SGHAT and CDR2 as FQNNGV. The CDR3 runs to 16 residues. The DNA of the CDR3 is TGTGCCAGCAGCACAGGACAGGGGGCGAACACCGGGGAGCTGTTTTTT. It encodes CASSTGQGANTGELFF.

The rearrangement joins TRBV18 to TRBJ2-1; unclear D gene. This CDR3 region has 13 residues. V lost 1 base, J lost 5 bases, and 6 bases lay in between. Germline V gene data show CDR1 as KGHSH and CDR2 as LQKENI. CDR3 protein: CASSPLRDNEQFF. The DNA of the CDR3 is TGTGCCAGCTCACCACTTCGGGACAATGAGCAGTTCTTC.

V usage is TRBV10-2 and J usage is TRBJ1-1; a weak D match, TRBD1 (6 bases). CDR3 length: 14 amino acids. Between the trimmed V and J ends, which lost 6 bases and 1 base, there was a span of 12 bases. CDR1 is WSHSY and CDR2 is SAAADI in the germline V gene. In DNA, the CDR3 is TGCGCCAGCAGCTTGACGACAGGGAACACTGAAGCTTTCTTT. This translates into CASSLTTGNTEAFF.

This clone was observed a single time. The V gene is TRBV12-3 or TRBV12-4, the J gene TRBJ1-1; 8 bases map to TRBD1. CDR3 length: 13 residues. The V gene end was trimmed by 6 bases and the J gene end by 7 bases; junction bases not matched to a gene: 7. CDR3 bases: TGTGCCAGCAGCCGAGGACAGGGACTTGAAGCTTTCTTT. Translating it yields CASSRGQGLEAFF.

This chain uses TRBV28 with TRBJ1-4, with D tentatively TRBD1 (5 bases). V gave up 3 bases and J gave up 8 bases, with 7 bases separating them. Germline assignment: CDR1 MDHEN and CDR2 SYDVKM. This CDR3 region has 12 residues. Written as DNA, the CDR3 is TGTGCCAGCAGTTTGAGACAGGAAAAACTGTTTTTT. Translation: CASSLRQEKLFF.

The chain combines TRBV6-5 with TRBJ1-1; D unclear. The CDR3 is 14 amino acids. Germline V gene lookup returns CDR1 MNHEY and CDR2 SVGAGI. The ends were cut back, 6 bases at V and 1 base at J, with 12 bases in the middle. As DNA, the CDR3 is TGTGCCAGCAGAGATCCCCGACAGAACACTGAAGCTTTCTTT. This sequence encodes CASRDPRQNTEAFF.

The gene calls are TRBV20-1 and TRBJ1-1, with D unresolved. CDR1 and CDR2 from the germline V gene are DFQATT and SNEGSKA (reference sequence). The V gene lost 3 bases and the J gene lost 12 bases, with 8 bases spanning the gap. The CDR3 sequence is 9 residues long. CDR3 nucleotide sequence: TGCAGTGCTAGGGCCCCTCCTTTCTTT. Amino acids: CSARAPPFF.

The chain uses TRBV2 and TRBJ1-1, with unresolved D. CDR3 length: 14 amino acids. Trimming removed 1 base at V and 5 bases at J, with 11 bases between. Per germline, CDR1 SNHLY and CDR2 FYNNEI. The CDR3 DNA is TGTGCCAGCAGTGAAGAGAACATCGGAACTGAAGCTTTCTTT. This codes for CASSEENIGTEAFF.